These T cell receptor beta chains were read from a single sample in a study of T cell repertoires in cytomegalovirus infection. One entry per CDR3 protein results from TCRdb running MiXCR on the reads. The sample has fewer than 25,000 distinct CDR3 sequences, more than 20% seen once; the top ten hold 90% to 95%. No antigen is known for these receptors. The sequences come from CD8+ T cells from cultured PBMCs, collected from culture after CMV antigen stimulation. Receptors originate from a human donor in good health (CMV status not recorded). Some clones in this sample may be carry-over from other donors' samples. CDR3s include the opening cysteine and the closing phenylalanine or tryptophan. D genes are given only for firm matches. Not all rows give a size; the values are once, few, many and, for expanded clones, a class.

few	TRBV27	TRBJ1-1	.	CASSFRGPNTEAFF	TGTGCCAGCAGTTTTCGCGGTCCGAACACTGAAGCTTTCTTT
many	TRBV7-9	TRBJ2-7	.	CASSRSAYEQYF	TGTGCCAGCAGCCGCAGCGCGTACGAGCAGTACTTC
.	TRBV25-1	TRBJ1-2	.	CASAAGRYGYTF	TGTGCCAGCGCCGCAGGACGCTATGGCTACACCTTC
many	TRBV7-9	TRBJ2-7	.	CASSNEVMAVEQYF	TGTGCCAGCAGTAACGAGGTCATGGCAGTCGAGCAGTACTTC
.	TRBV7-8	TRBJ2-7	TRBD1	CASSQIQGDYEQYF	TGTGCCAGCAGCCAGATACAGGGGGACTACGAGCAGTACTTC
few	TRBV12-3/TRBV12-4	TRBJ1-6	.	CASSSGILPPLHF	TGTGCCAGCAGTTCAGGCATCCTCCCACCCCTCCACTTT
many	TRBV7-2	TRBJ2-3	TRBD2	CASSLFGTSRGTQYF	TGTGCCAGCAGCTTATTCGGGACTAGCCGCGGTACGCAGTATTTT
.	TRBV7-2	TRBJ1-1	.	CASSLTNTEAFF	TGTGCCAGCAGCTTAACGAACACTGAAGCTTTCTTT
.	TRBV7-6	TRBJ2-7	TRBD2	CASSLRLAGASYEQYF	TGTGCCAGCAGCTTACGACTAGCGGGGGCCTCCTACGAGCAGTACTTC
few	TRBV5-1	TRBJ2-2	TRBD1	CASSLITGDTGELFF	TGCGCCAGCAGCTTAATTACAGGGGACACCGGGGAGCTGTTTTTT
many	TRBV3-1	TRBJ1-2	.	CASSQAAVIGYTF	TGTGCCAGCAGCCAAGCTGCGGTGATCGGCTACACCTTC
.	TRBV20-1	TRBJ2-7	.	CSASLGRIYEQYF	TGCAGTGCTAGTCTCGGGCGGATTTACGAGCAGTACTTC
few	TRBV7-9	TRBJ1-1	TRBD1	CASSLVTGAEAFF	TGTGCCAGCAGCTTAGTTACAGGGGCTGAAGCTTTCTTT
.	TRBV6-1	TRBJ1-4	.	CASRAQENEKLFF	TGTGCCAGCAGAGCCCAGGAAAATGAAAAACTGTTTTTT
.	TRBV27	TRBJ2-7	TRBD1	CASSPMTGAAIYEQYF	TGTGCCAGCAGTCCAATGACAGGGGCCGCTATTTACGAGCAGTACTTC
.	TRBV6-6	TRBJ1-1	TRBD1	CASSQGASAFF	TGTGCCAGCAGTCAGGGGGCGAGTGCTTTCTTT
few	TRBV6-2/TRBV6-3	TRBJ2-7	.	CASSYNGAQRSEQYF	TGTGCCAGCAGTTATAACGGGGCTCAACGCTCCGAGCAGTACTTC
many	TRBV7-6	TRBJ2-5	TRBD2	CASSTRLARLETQYF	TGTGCCAGCAGCACCCGACTAGCGCGTCTGGAGACCCAGTACTTC